The 3 T cell receptor beta chains listed next were all sequenced from one sample in a study of T cells after yellow fever vaccination. Each CDR3 protein is one row after TCRdb ran MiXCR on the 5' RACE reads. The data show hundreds of thousands of distinct CDR3 sequences, roughly 8.7% seen once. Sequenced here: PBMCs, sampled on the day of the first yellow fever vaccination. The source of these receptors is a man between 18 and 29 years old who received the YFV17D yellow fever vaccine.

The chain uses TRBV20-1 and TRBJ1-1; possible D gene TRBD1, 5 bases. Trimming pared 0 bases from V and 7 bases from J, leaving 9 bases between. This CDR3 is built from 12 residues. Germline V CDR1 and CDR2: DFQATT, SNEGSKA (reference sequence). The CDR3 region is CSARDPGGEAFF. DNA of the CDR3: TGCAGTGCTAGAGATCCGGGGGGTGAAGCTTTCTTT.

This clonotype was detected only a few times. CDR3 region: CASSQGPSEQYF. CDR3 nucleotide sequence: TGTGCCAGCAGCCAAGGCCCCAGCGAGCAGTACTTC. V usage is TRBV3-1 and J usage is TRBJ2-7, with no clear D. There are 12 residues in the CDR3. From germline, CDR1 is LGHDT and CDR2 YNNKEL (reference sequence). Trimming shortened V by 1 base and J by 6 bases, and 7 bases separated the two germline ends.

This clonotype has only a few counts. This chain uses TRBV4-2 with TRBJ1-6, with D unresolved. The CDR3 contains 16 residues. V lost 0 bases and J lost 9, with 15 bases in between. Germline V lookup: CDR1 LGHNA, CDR2 YNFKEQ. CDR3 loop: CASSQDWSRGSSPLHF. CDR3 nucleotide sequence: TGTGCCAGCAGCCAAGATTGGTCCCGAGGGAGTTCACCCCTCCACTTT.